The 7 T cell receptor beta chains below come from one sample, sequenced in a study of Graves' ophthalmopathy and Graves' hyperthyroidism. Amplified material comprised TCR beta CDR3 regions derived from RNA transcripts. HTBI-primed first-round RT-PCR preceded second-round multiplex PCR. A single record per CDR3 protein comes from TCRdb applying MiXCR to the multiplex PCR reads. Of approximately 1.2 million distinct CDR3 sequences detected, about two fifths appear once; the ten largest clones hold roughly 10%. Sample: peripheral blood or thyroid tissue (not recorded which). These receptors were taken from an adult man with Graves' hyperthyroidism.

In this sample, this clonotype turned up many times. V usage is TRBV7-9 and J usage is TRBJ2-5; 14 bases match TRBD2. In germline, CDR1 is SEHNR, CDR2 FQNEAQ (reference sequence). After removal of 4 bases from V and 5 bases from J, the junction contained 6 bases not matched to a gene. The CDR3 length is 16 residues. Here the CDR3 reads CASSSGTSGRRETQYF. CDR3 in DNA: TGTGCCAGCAGCTCCGGGACTAGCGGGAGAAGGGAGACCCAGTACTTC. Complete variable domain (other parts from reference TRBV7-9 and TRBJ2-5): DTGVSQNPRHKITKRGQNVTFRCDPISEHNRLYWYRQTLGQGPEFLTYFQNEAQLEKSRLLSDRFSAERPKGSFSTLEIQRTEQGDSAMYLCASSSGTSGRRETQYFGPGTRLLVL.

Note on this clonotype: One end of the junction varies from germline; a read error may be responsible. The J gene is TRBJ2-7, the V gene TRBV29-1, with D possibly matching TRBD2 (6 bases). CDR3 length equals 9 residues. Looked up from germline, CDR1 is SQVTM and CDR2 is ANQGSEA. CDR3 coding DNA: TGCAGCGCGAGCGGGCGACCCCTCTTC. Translated, it gives CSASGRPLF.

The gene calls are TRBV4-2 and TRBJ1-6; D unclear. Trimming stripped 0 bases from V and 10 bases from J, with 13 bases between. There are 15 residues in the CDR3. Germline V CDR1 and CDR2: LGHNA, YNFKEQ. CDR3 loop: CASSQDKGPQSPLHF. The DNA for the CDR3 is TGTGCCAGCAGCCAAGATAAGGGCCCGCAATCACCCCTCCACTTT.

The table lists this clonotype with many counts. The chain is built from TRBV12-3 or TRBV12-4 and TRBJ1-4; D is unresolved. The V and J ends lost 8 bases and 8 bases respectively, with 12 bases between them. The CDR3 has 12 amino acids. The DNA for the CDR3 is TGTGCCAGCGGAGCCCCAGCCGAAAAACTGTTTTTT. Translation: CASGAPAEKLFF.

The chain links TRBV29-1 to TRBJ1-3; possibly TRBD1 for D (6 bases). The CDR3 consists of 15 residues. The V end was cut by 6 bases, the J end by 8 bases, with 23 bases between. Germline CDR1 and CDR2: SQVTM and ANQGSEA. CDR3 sequence reads: CSVHKGGARGYTIYF. For the CDR3, the DNA is TGCAGCGTCCACAAGGGGGGGGCGCGAGGCTACACCATATATTTT. Drawing the rest from reference TRBV29-1 and TRBJ1-3, the complete variable domain is SAVISQKPSRDICQRGTSLTIQCQVDSQVTMMFWYRQQPGQSLTLIATANQGSEATYESGFVIDKFPISRPNLTFSTLTVSNMSPEDSSIYLCSVHKGGARGYTIYFGEGSWLTVV.

The V gene is TRBV4-3, the J gene TRBJ2-5; no reliable D call. Germline V gene data show CDR1 as LGHNA and CDR2 as YSLEER. V lost 0 bases and J 2 bases, leaving 22 bases between the germline ends. The CDR3 covers 19 residues. CDR3 DNA sequence: TGCGCCAGCAGCCAAGATGGGCTCCGCAGGTTGAAAGGACAAGAGACCCAGTACTTC. It specifies CASSQDGLRRLKGQETQYF.

This clonotype showed up many times. The rearrangement links TRBV20-1 to TRBJ1-2, with TRBD1 as a possible D gene (5 bases). V was trimmed by 2 bases and J by 2 bases, leaving 12 bases between them. The CDR3 runs 14 residues. In germline, CDR1 is DFQATT, CDR2 SNEGSKA (reference sequence). CDR3: CSARRGPANYGYTF. In DNA form, the CDR3 reads TGCAGTGCTAGAAGGGGTCCGGCGAACTATGGCTACACCTTC.